These 20 T cell receptor beta chains came from one sample sequenced in a study of blood T cell repertoires in COVID-19. Sequencing was performed with immunoSEQ multiplex PCR; in TCRdb, only in-frame clones are kept and a portion is missing. Of 95,000 to 130,000 clones listed, roughly nine tenths are singletons. The specimen sequenced was peripheral blood. The source is a human donor with active COVID-19. The donor label of this sample is uncertain.

This clone was observed once. The CDR3, as DNA: TGTGCCAGCAGGCTACGAACAGGGAACTACTCACCCCTCCACTTT. Translated: CASRLRTGNYSPLHF. The genes are TRBV2 and TRBJ1-6, with D possibly matching TRBD1 (6 bases). The CDR3 totals 15 residues. The V gene lost 6 bases and the J gene lost 10 bases, with 19 bases spanning the gap. From germline, CDR1 is SNHLY and CDR2 FYNNEI.

The rearrangement uses TRBV5-5 and TRBJ1-3; 7 bases map to TRBD1. Germline CDR1 SGHKS, CDR2 YYEKEE (reference sequence). The CDR3 contains 15 residues. J lost 0 bases, V lost 5 bases, and 5 bases had no gene match. CDR3 bases: TGTGCCAGCAGTTGGGACAGCTACTCTGGAAACACCATATATTTT. Protein product: CASSWDSYSGNTIYF.

V is TRBV6-5 and J is TRBJ1-1, with TRBD1 matching 8 bases. V lost 0 bases to trimming and J lost 1 base; unmatched junction nucleotides: 4. The CDR3 is 16 residues long. Germline-derived CDR1 and CDR2 are MNHEY and SVGAGI. CDR3: CASSYSDRGENTEAFF. The CDR3 DNA reads TGTGCCAGCAGTTACTCTGACAGGGGCGAGAACACTGAAGCTTTCTTT.

The rearrangement joins TRBV7-3 to TRBJ2-1, with 7 nucleotides matching TRBD2. This CDR3 comprises 14 residues. With 5 bases clipped from V and 5 bases from J, the junction kept 6 bases outside the gene matches. Germline CDR1 and CDR2: SGHTA and FQGTGA. CDR3 sequence (DNA): TGTGCCAGCAGCCCCGAGCGGGGACACAATGAGCAGTTCTTC. Amino acid sequence: CASSPERGHNEQFF.

V and J are TRBV4-3 and TRBJ2-7; TRBD1 agrees at 7 bases. V was clipped by 2 bases and J by 0 bases; unmatched bases: 1. The CDR3 spans 14 residues. Looked up from germline, CDR1 is LGHNA and CDR2 is YSLEER. CDR3 sequence: CASSQTGASYEQYF. The CDR3 bases are TGCGCCAGCAGCCAAACAGGGGCCTCCTACGAGCAGTACTTC.

V gene TRBV5-1 combines with J gene TRBJ1-2, with 7 positions matching TRBD1. CDR3 length: 15 amino acids. The trim removed 0 bases at V and 2 bases at J, leaving 4 bases unmatched. Germline assignment: CDR1 SGHRS and CDR2 YFSETQ. The CDR3 region is CASSLETGWNYGYTF. The CDR3 DNA reads TGCGCCAGCAGCTTGGAGACAGGGTGGAACTATGGCTACACCTTC.

The CDR3: CASRPQGLSPLHF. In nucleotides, the CDR3 is TGTGCCAGCAGACCTCAGGGTCTTTCACCCCTCCACTTT. This chain connects TRBV7-8 to TRBJ1-6; tentative D call: TRBD1 (5 bases). V lost 6 bases and J lost 9, with 12 bases in between. CDR3 length: 13 residues. Germline V gives CDR1 SGHVS, CDR2 FQNEAQ.

The chain joins TRBV5-4 to TRBJ2-5; TRBD2 agrees at 8 bases. V lost 0 bases, J lost 5 bases, and 9 bases stayed unmatched. The CDR3 consists of 16 residues. In germline, CDR1 is SGHNT, CDR2 YYREEE (reference sequence). CDR3 region: CASSLVARGGFETQYF. The CDR3 DNA sequence: TGTGCCAGCAGCTTGGTTGCGCGCGGGGGGTTCGAGACCCAGTACTTC.

This CDR3 reads CASMERGGHNEQFF. CDR3 sequence (DNA): TGTGCCAGCATGGAGCGGGGGGGCCACAATGAGCAGTTCTTC. The chain links TRBV6-5 to TRBJ2-1, with TRBD2 matching over 10 bases. The CDR3 contains 14 residues. The J segment lost 5 bases and the V segment lost 7 bases, leaving 5 bases of the junction unmatched. Germline CDR1 reads MNHEY; CDR2 reads SVGAGI.

This chain joins TRBV27 and TRBJ1-1; perhaps TRBD1 as D (6 bases). This CDR3 is 13 amino acids long. CDR1 MNHEY and CDR2 SMNVEV come from the germline V gene (reference sequence). V was pared by 6 bases and J by 1 base, with 9 bases between. The CDR3 loop reads CASRQGRNTEAFF. In nucleotides, the CDR3 is TGTGCCAGCAGACAGGGCCGGAACACTGAAGCTTTCTTT.

This clone was seen only once. Written as DNA, the CDR3 is TGTGCCAGCAGTGCGAACAGGCCCGGGGGCTACACCTTC. Protein sequence: CASSANRPGGYTF. This chain joins TRBV27 and TRBJ1-2, with D tentatively TRBD1 (5 bases). V dropped 5 bases and J dropped 8 bases, with 15 bases sitting between them. Germline V gene lookup returns CDR1 MNHEY and CDR2 SMNVEV (reference sequence). The CDR3 runs 13 residues.

The rearrangement links TRBV5-1 to TRBJ2-5; weak D call: TRBD2 (5 bases). Germline CDR1 reads SGHRS; CDR2 reads YFSETQ. The CDR3 consists of 14 residues. V was clipped by 0 bases and J by 9 bases, with 15 bases between them. Written as DNA, the CDR3 is TGCGCCAGCAGCTTGGGGGCCCCGGAGGACCCCCAGTACTTC. Amino acids: CASSLGAPEDPQYF.

This clone was seen just once. The V gene is TRBV5-6, the J gene TRBJ1-1; 7 nucleotides agree with TRBD1. Germline V CDR1 and CDR2: SGHDT, YYEEEE. V shed 2 bases and J 4 bases; nucleotides not matched to a gene: 8. This CDR3 comprises 15 residues. This CDR3 reads CASSFLTGASTEAFF. CDR3 DNA: TGTGCCAGCAGCTTTCTCACAGGGGCGAGCACTGAAGCTTTCTTT.

The rearrangement uses TRBV5-6 and TRBJ2-5, with 10 positions matching TRBD2. The CDR3 contains 16 residues. The V gene end was trimmed by 1 base and the J gene end by 4 bases; junction bases not matched to a gene: 7. Germline-derived CDR1 and CDR2 are SGHDT and YYEEEE. CDR3 nucleotides: TGTGCCAGCAGCTTGTTTTTACTAGCGGGGCGAGAGACCCAGTACTTC. This translates into CASSLFLLAGRETQYF.

Written as DNA, the CDR3 is TGTGCCAGCAGTGCAGGGACAGTGCTCTATGGCTACACCTTC. It encodes CASSAGTVLYGYTF. The chain joins TRBV6-2 or TRBV6-3 to TRBJ1-2, with 7 bases fitting TRBD1. The junction had 7 bases not matched to a gene; V was cut back by 5 bases and J by 4 bases. The CDR3 is 14 residues long. Germline-derived CDR1 and CDR2 are MNHEY and SVGEGT.

This chain uses TRBV11-2 with TRBJ1-2, with TRBD1 matching 11 bases. Per germline, CDR1 SGHAT and CDR2 FQNNGV. The CDR3 covers 15 residues. V shed 5 bases, J shed 4 bases, and the junction held 6 bases outside the gene matches. The CDR3 is CASSSRTGGLYGYTF. The CDR3 nucleotides are TGTGCCAGCAGCAGCAGGACAGGGGGCCTCTATGGCTACACCTTC. The full variable domain, its missing parts supplied by reference TRBV11-2 and TRBJ1-2, is EAGVAQSPRYKIIEKRQSVAFWCNPISGHATLYWYQQILGQGPKLLIQFQNNGVVDDSQLPKDRFSAERLKGVDSTLKIQPAKLEDSAVYLCASSSRTGGLYGYTFGSGTRLTVV.

This chain joins TRBV5-1 and TRBJ1-2; 7 nucleotides align to TRBD1. The germline V gene has CDR1 SGHRS and CDR2 YFSETQ. The CDR3 covers 16 residues. Trimming took 0 bases from V and 4 from J; bases not matched to a gene: 9. The CDR3 here is CASSLALRDSLYGYTF. The CDR3 region has the DNA TGCGCCAGCAGCTTGGCCCTCCGGGACAGCCTCTATGGCTACACCTTC.

The chain recombines TRBV2 with TRBJ2-7, with D possibly TRBD1 on 6 matching bases. Germline values: CDR1 SNHLY, CDR2 FYNNEI. Trimming removed 10 bases from V and 7 bases from J, with 14 bases in between. This CDR3 contains 11 residues. CDR3 amino acids: CATSGVREQYF. The CDR3 region has the DNA TGTGCCACTTCAGGGGTTCGGGAGCAGTACTTC.

V and J are TRBV4-2 and TRBJ1-3; no reliable D call. There are 15 residues in the CDR3. Germline V gene sequence: CDR1 LGHNA, CDR2 YNFKEQ. The ends were cut back, 6 bases at V and 0 bases at J, with 12 bases in the middle. CDR3 sequence reads: CASSPAHSSGNTIYF. In DNA form, the CDR3 reads TGTGCCAGCAGTCCCGCCCATAGCTCTGGAAACACCATATATTTT.

The genes are TRBV5-1 and TRBJ1-3; D perhaps matches TRBD1 (5 bases). The CDR3 consists of 19 residues. CDR1 and CDR2 (germline): SGHRS, YFSETQ. The ends were cut back, 0 bases at V and 0 bases at J, with 19 bases in the middle. The CDR3 DNA is TGCGCCAGCAGCTTGGCCTCTATCAGGGCCCTAAGCTCTGGAAACACCATATATTTT. Its translation: CASSLASIRALSSGNTIYF.